This T cell receptor (beta chain) stems from a study of cytomegalovirus exposure and HLA in healthy donors. Trimming took off 0 bases at V and 11 bases at J, with 17 bases between the two ends. The CDR3 loop spans 16 amino acids. The V gene's germline CDR1 is MNHEY and CDR2 SVGAGI. PCR involved 60 Vbeta and 13 Jbeta primers. This table comes from immunoSEQ multiplex PCR, and its TCRdb copy is limited to in-frame clones, with some not included. The sample lists over 100,000 clones; approximately 70% were seen once. Material: PBMCs. The chain employs TRBV6-5 and TRBJ1-6; a possible D gene is TRBD1 (5 bases). This TCR came from a woman aged 25 to 39 in good health and CMV-seronegative. DNA for the CDR3: TGTGCCAGCAGTTACTCGGCCCCCAGGGCCACGACACCCCTCCACTTT. Its translation: CASSYSAPRATTPLHF.